Listed here are 26 T cell receptor beta chains from one sample, sequenced in a study of molecular identifiers for immune sequencing clone quantification (dated by TCRdb to the late 2010s). Libraries were built with PCR. The sequencer listed for this sample is Illumina HiSeq 4000. TCRdb trimmed the raw reads at Q25, called clones with MiXCR and kept productive beta chains. Each CDR3 protein appears once, grouped with its most common genes and DNA. For this sample there are about 640,000 distinct CDR3 sequences; 15% to 20% appear just once. Around 0.9% of the sample is held by the ten biggest clonotypes. The sample consisted of naive CD8+ T cells from blood, with Jurkat cell RNA spiked in. The cell subset or site label, as the study defines it: FACS-sorted CD8+CD4-CCR7+CD45RA+ naive T cells. Receptor source: a human donor in good health. Some libraries in this study had Jurkat cell RNA spiked in.

Ten or more counts support this clonotype. This sequence joins TRBV2 and TRBJ2-3, with 7 bases lining up with TRBD2. Per the germline V gene, CDR1 is SNHLY and CDR2 is FYNNEI. The CDR3 has 16 residues. V trimming: 5 bases; J trimming: 3 bases; junction bases outside the gene matches: 11. The CDR3, as DNA: TGTGCCAGCAGTCTCGACTTTGCGGGAGTGACAGATACGCAGTATTTT. This encodes CASSLDFAGVTDTQYF.

This clonotype was recorded at least ten times. The chain employs TRBV5-1 and TRBJ2-3; D perhaps matches TRBD2 (5 bases). The CDR3 extends over 14 amino acids. CDR1 is SGHRS and CDR2 is YFSETQ in the germline V gene. V was shortened by 0 bases and J by 5 bases, with 10 bases between the two germline ends. CDR3 DNA sequence: TGCGCCAGCAGCTTGGAGCGTCGGGGAGATACGCAGTATTTT. Encoded protein: CASSLERRGDTQYF.

The V and J genes are TRBV28 and TRBJ1-4; the match to TRBD1 covers 10 bases. After removal of 5 bases from V and 8 bases from J, the junction contained 11 bases not matched to a gene. The CDR3 extends over 16 amino acids. Germline V gives CDR1 MDHEN, CDR2 SYDVKM. CDR3 sequence reads: CASSLGTGAAGEKLFF. For the CDR3, the DNA is TGTGCCAGCAGTCTGGGGACAGGGGCAGCGGGGGAAAAACTGTTTTTT.

As regards this clonotype: At one end, the junction sequence differs from germline, possibly due to a read error. This chain links TRBV5-6 with TRBJ2-5; 8 nucleotides align to TRBD1. The CDR3 has 15 amino acids. Germline V lookup: CDR1 SGHDT, CDR2 YYEEEE. CDR3 loop: CAGSTSDREWETQYF. The DNA for the CDR3 is TGTGCCGGCAGCACCTCGGACAGGGAGTGGGAGACCCAGTACTTC.

This clonotype was seen at least ten times. This chain joins TRBV13 and TRBJ2-3; 8 bases are a match to TRBD2. The CDR3 has 17 amino acids. V lost 1 base and J lost 0; bases outside the gene matches: 6. The V gene's germline CDR1 is PRHDT and CDR2 FYEKMQ (reference sequence). The CDR3 nucleotides are TGTGCCAGCAGCTTAGTATTAGCGGGGTCTAGCACAGATACGCAGTATTTT. Encoded protein: CASSLVLAGSSTDTQYF.

This clonotype has ten or more counts. The chain uses TRBV6-5 and TRBJ2-5; 7 bases align to TRBD2. Germline-derived CDR1 and CDR2 are MNHEY and SVGAGI. The junction had 4 bases not matched to a gene; V was cut back by 0 bases and J by 3 bases. The CDR3 length is 15 residues. As DNA, the CDR3 is TGTGCCAGCAGTTACTCGGTGGGAGGGGAAGAGACCCAGTACTTC. Amino acid sequence: CASSYSVGGEETQYF.

This clonotype was detected ten times or more. For the CDR3, the DNA is TGTGCCAGCAGCCAAGACAGGGTTGGGGCCAACGTCCTGACTTTC. This encodes CASSQDRVGANVLTF. The V call is TRBV3-1, the J call TRBJ2-6; D possibly corresponds to TRBD1 (5 bases). Trimming took 0 bases from V and 3 from J, leaving 6 bases between them. Germline V gene lookup returns CDR1 LGHDT and CDR2 YNNKEL (reference sequence). The CDR3 covers 15 residues. Together with reference TRBV3-1 and TRBJ2-6, the CDR3 gives the full variable domain: DTAVSQTPKYLVTQMGNDKSIKCEQNLGHDTMYWYKQDSKKFLKIMFSYNNKELIINETVPNRFSPKSPDKAHLNLHINSLELGDSAVYFCASSQDRVGANVLTFGAGSRLTVL.

In this sample, this clonotype turned up many times. V and J are TRBV9 and TRBJ2-3; no definite D call. Trimming left V 3 bases short and J 2 bases short, with 10 bases between. Germline V gene sequence: CDR1 SGDLS, CDR2 YYNGEE. The CDR3 covers 14 residues. Here the CDR3 reads CASSARRFTDTQYF. The CDR3 DNA follows: TGTGCCAGCAGCGCCCGGAGATTCACAGATACGCAGTATTTT.

This clonotype was detected ten times or more. The chain has TRBV28 and TRBJ2-7, with TRBD1 identical over 10 bases. Germline trimming cut 6 bases from V and 4 bases from J; bases unmatched to any gene: 15. The CDR3 totals 17 residues. Looked up from germline, CDR1 is MDHEN and CDR2 is SYDVKM. The CDR3 DNA is TGTGCCAGCAGCCTAACTCGATTCGACAGGGGGCTGTACGAGCAGTACTTC. It yields the protein CASSLTRFDRGLYEQYF.

Note on this clonotype: With a much larger clone just one base away, this may be a read error. CDR3 DNA sequence: TGTGCCGGCAGTGAAACAGGTCGGGGCACTGAAGCTTTCTTT. This encodes CAGSETGRGTEAFF. The rearrangement joins TRBV27 to TRBJ1-1; TRBD1 is a possible D gene (5 bases). This CDR3 contains 14 residues. CDR1 is MNHEY and CDR2 is SMNVEV in the germline V gene (reference sequence).

Turning to this clonotype: A much larger clone lies one base from this, so it may be a read error. The genes are TRBV20-1 and TRBJ1-4; D may be TRBD1 (6 bases). The CDR3 loop spans 15 amino acids. In germline, CDR1 is DFQATT, CDR2 SNEGSKA (reference sequence). CDR3 nucleotides: TGCTGTGCTAAAAAGGAGGGGGTATCTAATGAAAAACTGTTTTTT. Amino acid sequence: CCAKKEGVSNEKLFF.

Comment on this clonotype: It may be a read error: a sequence one base away is much more abundant. The rearrangement links TRBV6-5 to TRBJ2-7; a possible D gene is TRBD2 (6 bases). V was shortened by 2 bases and J by 5 bases, with 13 bases between the two germline ends. This CDR3 has 14 amino acids. Germline CDR1 is MNHEY and CDR2 is SVGAGI. The CDR3: CASSYGTGSNEQYF. CDR3 nucleotide sequence: TGTGCCAGCAGTTACGGGACTGGCAGCAACGAGCAGTACTTC.

Of note for this clonotype: This may arise from a read error, as a much more abundant clone is one base away. As the CDR3 is not closed by the conserved phenylalanine or tryptophan, this likely results from a read error. The chain joins TRBV27 to TRBJ2-7; D perhaps matches TRBD2 (6 bases). Germline V gene data show CDR1 as MNHEY and CDR2 as SMNVEV (reference sequence). CDR3 length: 17 amino acids. The V and J ends lost 5 bases and 6 bases respectively, with 26 bases between them. The CDR3 spells CASSRYSWARREVEQYL. The CDR3 DNA reads TGTGCCAGCAGTCGCTATTCTTGGGCTAGGAGGGAGGTCGAGCAGTACCTC.

This chain links TRBV13 with TRBJ1-6, with D unclear. The germline V gene encodes CDR1 PRHDT and CDR2 FYEKMQ (reference sequence). The CDR3 covers 16 residues. The V end was cut by 0 bases, the J end by 3 bases, with 9 bases between. The CDR3 DNA reads TGTGCCAGCAGCTTAGGTACAGAGATCTATAATTCACCCCTCCACTTT. Amino acids: CASSLGTEIYNSPLHF. The full variable domain, rest sourced from reference TRBV13 and TRBJ1-6, is AAGVIQSPRHLIKEKRETATLKCYPIPRHDTVYWYQQGPGQDPQFLISFYEKMQSDKGSIPDRFSAQQFSDYHSELNMSSLELGDSALYFCASSLGTEIYNSPLHFGNGTRLTVT.

This clonotype was detected many times. The chain uses TRBV7-9 and TRBJ2-7; 7 positions agree with TRBD2. This CDR3 comprises 18 residues. V shed 5 bases, J shed 0 bases, and the junction held 16 bases outside the gene matches. Germline assignment: CDR1 SEHNR and CDR2 FQNEAQ (reference sequence). For the CDR3, the DNA is TGTGCCAGCAGCCCTCGGGTCGGGGGGAAAGCCGACTCCTACGAGCAGTACTTC. Its translation: CASSPRVGGKADSYEQYF.

To note about this clonotype: A much bigger clone sits one base away, suggesting this may be a read error. The CDR3 here is CVSSQIGGTDTQYF. CDR3 sequence (DNA): TGTGTCAGCAGCCAAATCGGGGGCACAGATACGCAGTATTTT. This chain connects TRBV5-8 to TRBJ2-3; a weak D match, TRBD2 (5 bases). Germline CDR1 reads SGHTS; CDR2 reads YDEGEE. This CDR3 is 14 amino acids long.

This clonotype was recorded at least ten times. The chain has TRBV4-3 and TRBJ2-7; 8 bases match TRBD1. The V gene's germline CDR1 is LGHNA and CDR2 YSLEER. The CDR3 is made up of 15 amino acids. With 2 bases clipped from V and 3 bases from J, the junction kept 6 bases outside the gene matches. The chain's CDR3 is CASSQTGTGYYEQYF. In DNA form, the CDR3 reads TGCGCCAGCAGCCAAACCGGGACAGGTTACTACGAGCAGTACTTC.

This clonotype was observed many times. The V and J genes are TRBV6-5 and TRBJ2-7; D remains unclear. This CDR3 is built from 14 residues. Germline V lookup: CDR1 MNHEY, CDR2 SVGAGI. V was clipped by 8 bases and J by 2 bases, with 16 bases between them. This chain's CDR3 is CASYSSLRTYEQYF. CDR3 in DNA: TGTGCCAGCTACAGCTCTCTCCGGACCTACGAGCAGTACTTC.

Note on this clonotype: A much larger clone lies one base from this, so it may be a read error. V is TRBV5-3 and J is TRBJ2-1; no reliable D call. TRBV5-3 is identified as an open reading frame with a role that is uncertain. The CDR3 covers 15 residues. For the CDR3, the DNA is TGTGCCAGCAGCTTGAGCATAGGCGGCTACAATGAGCGGTTCTTC. Amino acid sequence: CASSLSIGGYNERFF.

V is TRBV6-2 or TRBV6-3 and J is TRBJ1-2; a weak D match, TRBD1 (6 bases). The CDR3 consists of 15 residues. CDR1 MNHEY and CDR2 SVGEGT come from the germline V gene. V was cut by 8 bases and J by 3 bases, with 19 bases left in between. The CDR3 DNA is TGTGCCAGCCGGACCGACAGGACCTTGGACTATGGCTACACCTTC. This gives the protein CASRTDRTLDYGYTF.

This clonotype was picked up many times. The V and J genes are TRBV7-6 and TRBJ1-5, with D possibly TRBD1 on 5 matching bases. Germline V CDR1 and CDR2: SGHVS, FNYEAQ. CDR3 length: 15 amino acids. V gave up 2 bases and J gave up 1 base, with 9 bases separating them. This chain's CDR3 is CASSLTRDSNQPQHF. In DNA form, the CDR3 reads TGTGCCAGCAGCTTAACTCGGGACAGCAATCAGCCCCAGCATTTT.

This clonotype was found a few times. This rearrangement joins TRBV19 to TRBJ2-3; weak D call: TRBD2 (6 bases). The CDR3 length is 17 residues. V was cut by 1 base and J by 2 bases, with 16 bases left in between. Looked up from germline, CDR1 is LNHDA and CDR2 is SQIVND (reference sequence). CDR3 amino acids: CASSIARLVPDTDTQYF. CDR3 DNA sequence: TGTGCCAGTAGTATAGCCCGACTAGTACCGGACACAGATACGCAGTATTTT. Filled out from reference TRBV19 and TRBJ2-3, the complete variable domain reads DGGITQSPKYLFRKEGQNVTLSCEQNLNHDAMYWYRQDPGQGLRLIYYSQIVNDFQKGDIAEGYSVSREKKESFPLTVTSAQKNPTAFYLCASSIARLVPDTDTQYFGPGTRLTVL.

Points on this clonotype: Being one base from a much bigger clone, this may be a read error. V is TRBV6-5 and J is TRBJ2-5; D perhaps matches TRBD2 (5 bases). The CDR3 loop spans 18 amino acids. From germline, CDR1 is MNHEY and CDR2 SVGAGI. V was trimmed by 5 bases and J by 4 bases, leaving 26 bases between them. CDR3: CASSPSHPDLYTAETQYF. The CDR3, as DNA: TGTGCCAGCAGTCCTAGCCACCCGGACCTTTACACCGCAGAGACCCAGTACTTC.

Points on this clonotype: A much bigger clone sits one base away, suggesting this may be a read error. The genes are TRBV12-3 or TRBV12-4 and TRBJ2-3, with D unclear. This CDR3 has 13 amino acids. V was trimmed by 5 bases and J by 7 bases, leaving 13 bases between them. Written as DNA, the CDR3 is TGTGCCAGCAGTCCACAGACACCATATACGCAGTATTTT. Translation gives CASSPQTPYTQYF.

The rearrangement uses TRBV9 and TRBJ2-7, with 7 bases lining up with TRBD2. The V and J ends lost 0 bases and 5 bases, in that order; junction bases with no gene match: 8. CDR1 SGDLS and CDR2 YYNGEE come from the germline V gene. This CDR3 has 15 amino acids. Here the CDR3 DNA reads TGTGCCAGCAGCGTAGTGGGAGGGAGGTCCAACGAGCAGTACTTC. This sequence encodes CASSVVGGRSNEQYF.

Concerning this clonotype itself: This clone may be a read error of a much larger clone one base away. The V and J genes are TRBV24-1 and TRBJ2-2; no firm D call. The CDR3 spans 16 residues. The V gene lost 4 bases and the J gene lost 5 bases, with 16 bases spanning the gap. The V gene's germline CDR1 is KGHDR and CDR2 SFDVKD. The CDR3 DNA reads as TGTGCCACCAGTGAACCCAGTGTTTTCGGGACCGGGGAGCTGTTTTTT. Translated: CATSEPSVFGTGELFF.